This T cell receptor (beta chain) comes out of a study of Ad26.COV2.S vaccination and SARS-CoV-2 variants. The data were produced by immunoSEQ multiplex PCR, yet TCRdb's version contains in-frame clones alone and is incomplete. The repertoire holds more than 300,000 clones, with about 88% as singletons. Treatment given: approximately 18 received Ad26.COV2.S at low or high dose, single or two shots; about 5 received placebo; per-sample allocation not given. Samples came from day 63 after the first vaccine or placebo injection. The sequence was collected from a person aged 18-65 years who received the Ad26.COV2.S COVID-19 vaccine or a placebo. The input for sequencing was peripheral blood, taken in a trial of Ad26.COV2.S vaccine versus placebo.

For the CDR3, the DNA is TGCGCCAGCAGCCAAGTCCTAGCGTATAGCTCCTACAATGAGCAGTTCTTC. It yields the protein CASSQVLAYSSYNEQFF. V is TRBV4-1 and J is TRBJ2-1, with a tentative D call TRBD2 (6 bases). There are 17 residues in the CDR3. Trimming cost V 1 base and J 0 bases, with 13 bases left between them. The germline gives CDR1 MGHRA, CDR2 YSYEKL.